These 32 T cell receptor beta chains came from one sample sequenced in a study of blood T cells in healthy people across ages. Sample-barcoded 5' priming and a J-beta primer mix drove a second PCR of about 6 to 12 cycles. TCRdb re-analysed the 5' RACE reads in MiXCR, keeping a single row per CDR3 protein. The data show fewer than 750,000 distinct CDR3 sequences, 45% to 60% seen once. The sequenced material came from blood. Receptors originate from a woman older than 75 in good health.

The chain combines TRBV5-1 with TRBJ2-3; D perhaps matches TRBD2 (5 bases). Trimming stripped 4 bases from V and 5 bases from J, with 14 bases between. CDR3 length: 14 residues. Looked up from germline, CDR1 is SGHRS and CDR2 is YFSETQ. The CDR3 nucleotides read TGCGCCAGCAGCCAGGACTCTCCCGGAGATACGCAGTATTTT. Its translation: CASSQDSPGDTQYF.

This clonotype was found a few times. This chain uses TRBV5-1 with TRBJ2-1; D is ambiguous. The CDR3 covers 12 residues. The germline V gene encodes CDR1 SGHRS and CDR2 YFSETQ. Trimming shortened V by 4 bases and J by 12 bases, and 14 bases separated the two germline ends. The CDR3 region is CASSPLRERQFF. The CDR3 nucleotides read TGCGCCAGCAGCCCCTTGAGAGAACGGCAGTTCTTC.

In this sample, this clonotype turned up many times. This sequence joins TRBV11-2 and TRBJ1-5, with D unclear. Trimming took off 3 bases at V and 8 bases at J, with 11 bases between the two ends. Per the germline V gene, CDR1 is SGHAT and CDR2 is FQNNGV. This CDR3 is built from 13 residues. The CDR3 loop reads CASSFSGSEPQHF. In nucleotides, the CDR3 is TGTGCCAGCAGCTTCTCCGGTTCTGAGCCCCAGCATTTT.

The chain carries TRBV2 and TRBJ2-4; D is possibly TRBD1 (6 bases). Between the trimmed V and J ends, which lost 6 bases and 0 bases, there was a span of 12 bases. The germline V gene encodes CDR1 SNHLY and CDR2 FYNNEI. The CDR3 totals 15 residues. CDR3 in DNA: TGTGCCAGCAGGAACCGAGGGGGAGCCAAAAACATTCAGTACTTC. Its translation: CASRNRGGAKNIQYF.

This clonotype was found many times. The chain couples TRBV7-2 to TRBJ2-3; 7 nucleotides agree with TRBD2. The germline V gene has CDR1 SGHTA and CDR2 FQGNSA. The V segment lost 5 bases and the J segment 1 base; nucleotides outside the gene matches: 12. The CDR3 length is 17 residues. DNA for the CDR3: TGTGCCAGCAGCCCTAAGGGGCGGGGGAGGGGCACAGATACGCAGTATTTT. It encodes CASSPKGRGRGTDTQYF.

Remarks on this clonotype: This may be a read error, as it is one base from a much larger clone. This sequence joins TRBV5-1 and TRBJ2-1; 8 bases are shared with TRBD1. Losses at the gene ends were 0 bases for V and 10 bases for J; bases not matched to a gene: 9. Germline assignment: CDR1 SGHRS and CDR2 YFSETQ. The CDR3 length is 15 residues. CDR3 region: CASSLVGQGIGEQFF. CDR3 nucleotide sequence: TGCGCCAGCAGCTTGGTTGGACAGGGAATAGGGGAGCAGTTCTTC.

About this clonotype itself: A much larger clone lies one base from this, so it may be a read error. The chain is built from TRBV10-3 and TRBJ2-5; D is possibly TRBD1 (6 bases). Germline V gene sequence: CDR1 ENHRY, CDR2 SYGVKD. The CDR3 is made up of 16 amino acids. The CDR3 DNA sequence: TGTACCATCAGTGAGTCGTTGGTGCAGGGGCTAAAGACCCAGTACTTC. Protein: CTISESLVQGLKTQYF.

The rearrangement links TRBV20-1 to TRBJ2-5; D unclear. This CDR3 has 13 residues. With 0 bases removed from V and 11 bases from J, the gap between germline ends came to 16 bases. Germline assignment: CDR1 DFQATT and CDR2 SNEGSKA (reference sequence). CDR3 in amino acids: CSARDPPRNEQYF. The CDR3 DNA sequence: TGCAGTGCTAGAGATCCCCCCAGGAATGAGCAGTACTTC.

This clonotype showed up many times. The chain has TRBV6-5 and TRBJ2-5, with 9 bases identical to TRBD1. Germline values: CDR1 MNHEY, CDR2 SVGAGI. J lost 6 bases, V lost 0 bases, and 5 bases had no gene match. The CDR3 totals 15 residues. The CDR3 DNA sequence: TGTGCCAGCAGTTACTCGAGACAGGGGGGACAGACCCAGTACTTC. Translation gives CASSYSRQGGQTQYF.

The chain joins TRBV6-1 to TRBJ2-5; 8 positions agree with TRBD2. CDR3 length: 17 amino acids. V lost 6 bases and J lost 1; bases outside the gene matches: 13. The germline gives CDR1 MNHNS, CDR2 SASEGT. The CDR3 sequence: CASSVTSGTRGQETQYF. CDR3 nucleotide sequence: TGTGCCAGCAGCGTAACTTCCGGGACTAGAGGCCAAGAGACCCAGTACTTC.

CDR3 DNA: TGTGCCAGCAGAAGGACTAGCGGAGGCTCCCCCTACGAGCAGTACTTC. Translation gives CASRRTSGGSPYEQYF. The chain recombines TRBV27 with TRBJ2-7, with 10 bases matching TRBD2. Losses at the gene ends were 6 bases for V and 2 bases for J; bases not matched to a gene: 10. This CDR3 spans 16 amino acids. The germline gives CDR1 MNHEY, CDR2 SMNVEV (reference sequence).

The V gene is TRBV6-5, the J gene TRBJ2-3, with 11 bases lining up with TRBD1. Trimming at V came to 1 base and at J to 3 bases, leaving 3 bases not matched to a gene. This CDR3 comprises 16 residues. Germline CDR1 is MNHEY and CDR2 is SVGAGI. The CDR3 nucleotides read TGTGCCAGCAGTTACTACGGGACAGGGGGGACAGATACGCAGTATTTT. Translated: CASSYYGTGGTDTQYF.

This clonotype was counted once. Just one base apart from a much larger clone, this may be a read error. The chain carries TRBV2 and TRBJ2-5, with 7 bases that match TRBD1. Germline trimming cut 10 bases from V and 2 bases from J; bases unmatched to any gene: 10. This CDR3 has 14 residues. Germline CDR1 and CDR2: SNHLY and FYNNEI. Here the CDR3 DNA reads TGTGCCACCACAGGGGTAAGGAATCAAGAGACCCAGTACTTC. Its translation: CATTGVRNQETQYF.

The rearrangement links TRBV19 to TRBJ2-2; D remains unclear. This CDR3 is 12 amino acids long. Looked up from germline, CDR1 is LNHDA and CDR2 is SQIVND (reference sequence). Trimming left V 4 bases short and J 7 bases short, with 7 bases between. CDR3 sequence reads: CASSTGIGELFF. The CDR3 region has the DNA TGTGCCAGTAGTACCGGAATCGGGGAGCTGTTTTTT.

The CDR3 loop reads CASSQTGGDHNSPLHF. The CDR3 DNA sequence: TGTGCCAGCAGCCAAACAGGGGGCGACCATAATTCACCCCTCCACTTT. The chain is built from TRBV12-3 or TRBV12-4 and TRBJ1-6; TRBD1 matches 9 bases. With 6 bases clipped from V and 5 bases from J, the junction kept 8 bases outside the gene matches. This CDR3 region has 16 residues.

To note about this clonotype: This may be a read error, as it is one base from a much larger clone. The chain carries TRBV7-2 and TRBJ2-5; TRBD2 agrees at 10 bases. Looked up from germline, CDR1 is SGHTA and CDR2 is FQGNSA. The CDR3 covers 16 residues. In DNA, the CDR3 is TGTGCCAGCAGCCACTCACTAGCGGGGAGGAAAGAGTCCCAGTACTTC. Encoded protein: CASSHSLAGRKESQYF.

This clonotype has just a few counts. The chain carries TRBV28 and TRBJ1-1; a weak D match, TRBD1 (5 bases). The CDR3 loop spans 15 amino acids. The V end lost 6 bases, the J end lost 6 bases, and 20 bases lay between the germline ends. CDR1 and CDR2 from the germline V gene are MDHEN and SYDVKM. CDR3 nucleotide sequence: TGTGCCAGCAGGTGGTGGGGGGATCGGAAGCCTGAAGCTTTCTTT. It is translated as CASRWWGDRKPEAFF. The full variable domain, its missing parts supplied by reference TRBV28 and TRBJ1-1, is DVKVTQSSRYLVKRTGEKVFLECVQDMDHENMFWYRQDPGLGLRLIYFSYDVKMKEKGDIPEGYSVSREKKERFSLILESASTNQTSMYLCASRWWGDRKPEAFFGQGTRLTVV.

The chain links TRBV29-1 to TRBJ1-1; D may be TRBD1 (5 bases). This CDR3 contains 10 residues. V lost 6 bases and J lost 6, with 8 bases in between. Germline V gene sequence: CDR1 SQVTM, CDR2 ANQGSEA. As DNA, the CDR3 is TGCAGCGTAAGACAGCCTGAAGCTTTCTTT. Protein product: CSVRQPEAFF.

This clonotype appeared many times. The rearrangement links TRBV27 to TRBJ2-3; a possible D gene is TRBD2 (6 bases). CDR3 length: 14 amino acids. V was cut by 5 bases and J by 4 bases, with 13 bases left in between. CDR1 is MNHEY and CDR2 is SMNVEV in the germline V gene (reference sequence). The CDR3 sequence is CASSLRGVADTQYF. In nucleotides, the CDR3 is TGTGCCAGCAGTCTACGCGGGGTGGCAGATACGCAGTATTTT.

This clonotype came up a few times. The rearrangement joins TRBV10-3 to TRBJ2-6; D possibly uses TRBD1 or TRBD2 (6 bases each). The V end lost 3 bases, the J end lost 3 bases, and 12 bases lay between the germline ends. The CDR3 is 16 residues long. Germline CDR1 reads ENHRY; CDR2 reads SYGVKD. CDR3 nucleotides: TGTGCCATCAGTGATGGGGGGCCGATTGGGGCCAACGTCCTGACTTTC. Translation gives CAISDGGPIGANVLTF.

The chain couples TRBV20-1 to TRBJ2-3, with D uncertain. The germline gives CDR1 DFQATT, CDR2 SNEGSKA (reference sequence). This CDR3 region has 11 residues. CDR3 bases: TGCAGCGCGCCAGCCCAAGATACGCAGTATTTT. This sequence encodes CSAPAQDTQYF.

This chain joins TRBV7-9 and TRBJ1-1, with unresolved D. Between the trimmed V and J ends, which lost 6 bases and 3 bases, there was a span of 14 bases. Germline V gene sequence: CDR1 SEHNR, CDR2 FQNEAQ (reference sequence). The CDR3 is made up of 14 amino acids. The CDR3 DNA follows: TGTGCCAGCAGACCGAACCGGGGATACACTGAAGCTTTCTTT. Protein product: CASRPNRGYTEAFF.

The table lists this clonotype with many counts. This chain links TRBV2 with TRBJ2-3; 10 positions agree with TRBD1. CDR3 length: 16 amino acids. CDR1 and CDR2 from the germline V gene are SNHLY and FYNNEI. The V segment lost 0 bases and the J segment 2 bases; nucleotides outside the gene matches: 2. The CDR3 loop reads CASSEATGGYTDTQYF. The CDR3 nucleotides read TGTGCCAGCAGTGAAGCGACAGGGGGCTACACAGATACGCAGTATTTT.

V is TRBV18 and J is TRBJ1-2; maybe TRBD1 (6 bases). The V end lost 5 bases, the J end lost 1 base, and 14 bases lay between the germline ends. The CDR3 is made up of 15 amino acids. Germline V lookup: CDR1 KGHSH, CDR2 LQKENI. The CDR3 loop is CASSRGSSFNYGYTF. In DNA form, the CDR3 reads TGTGCCAGCTCAAGGGGGAGCTCCTTTAACTATGGCTACACCTTC.

This chain joins TRBV27 and TRBJ2-7; 9 positions agree with TRBD2. This CDR3 comprises 16 residues. J was trimmed by 3 bases and V by 6 bases; bases with no gene match: 12. Germline V CDR1 and CDR2: MNHEY, SMNVEV (reference sequence). DNA of the CDR3: TGTGCCAGCAGGGTCTCCGGGACTAGCAGGATCTACGAGCAGTACTTC. Translation: CASRVSGTSRIYEQYF.

This clonotype has only a few counts. This sequence joins TRBV30 and TRBJ1-4; perhaps TRBD1 as D (5 bases). The CDR3 consists of 13 residues. Per the germline V gene, CDR1 is GTSNPN and CDR2 is SVGIG (reference sequence). V lost 4 bases and J lost 10, with 16 bases in between. The DNA of the CDR3 is TGTGCCTGGAAGGTGTGGGGCCCAGGAAAACTGTTTTTT. Amino acid sequence: CAWKVWGPGKLFF.

The chain recombines TRBV20-1 with TRBJ2-7, with D unclear. V lost 4 bases to trimming and J lost 5 bases, with 9 bases between them. CDR3 size: 11 residues. The germline V gene has CDR1 DFQATT and CDR2 SNEGSKA (reference sequence). This CDR3 reads CSATRGDEQYF. The CDR3 DNA sequence: TGCAGTGCTACCCGCGGAGACGAGCAGTACTTC.

The chain employs TRBV14 and TRBJ2-1; the match to TRBD2 covers 7 bases. V was clipped by 1 base and J by 10 bases; unmatched bases: 10. The CDR3 is 15 amino acids. Per germline, CDR1 SGHDN and CDR2 FVKESK. The CDR3 DNA reads TGTGCCAGCAGCCAAGTAGCGTCTAGCGGTCGGGAGCAGTTCTTC. Translated, it gives CASSQVASSGREQFF.

This clonotype was counted ten times or more. The V call is TRBV2, the J call TRBJ1-4; D is possibly TRBD1 (6 bases). CDR1 SNHLY and CDR2 FYNNEI come from the germline V gene. The ends were cut back, 5 bases at V and 8 bases at J, with 18 bases in the middle. The CDR3 sequence is 15 residues long. CDR3 coding DNA: TGTGCCAGCAGTCCCAGGGGCGCGGTCCGCGAAAAACTGTTTTTT. This sequence encodes CASSPRGAVREKLFF.

The V gene is TRBV29-1, the J gene TRBJ2-7, with TRBD2 matching over 10 bases. Judging by the DNA end, TRBJ2-5 fits better; the J call may be wrong. CDR3 length: 14 amino acids. Germline assignment: CDR1 SQVTM and CDR2 ANQGSEA. The CDR3 DNA reads as TGCAGCGTTGACGGGACTAGCGATCCCCAGACCCAGTACTTC. Translating it yields CSVDGTSDPQTQYF.

This clonotype was counted a few times. A clone one base away is much larger, so this may be a read error. The chain has TRBV6-6 and TRBJ2-5; 9 positions agree with TRBD2. This CDR3 has 11 amino acids. The ends lost 7 bases at V and 11 bases at J; junction bases unmatched: 5. The germline V gene encodes CDR1 MNHNY and CDR2 SVGAGI (reference sequence). CDR3 sequence: CASTRSGGQYF. As DNA, the CDR3 is TGTGCCAGCACCCGAAGCGGGGGGCAGTACTTC.

The chain links TRBV11-1 to TRBJ2-1, with D perhaps being TRBD1 or TRBD2 (5 bases each). The CDR3 runs 21 residues. V was pared by 7 bases and J by 6 bases, with 37 bases between. Germline V gene sequence: CDR1 SGHAT, CDR2 FQDESV (reference sequence). The CDR3 is CASTLKEGSGQLHPWGNEQFF. CDR3 nucleotide sequence: TGTGCCAGCACCCTAAAAGAGGGGTCCGGACAACTACATCCCTGGGGCAATGAGCAGTTCTTC.